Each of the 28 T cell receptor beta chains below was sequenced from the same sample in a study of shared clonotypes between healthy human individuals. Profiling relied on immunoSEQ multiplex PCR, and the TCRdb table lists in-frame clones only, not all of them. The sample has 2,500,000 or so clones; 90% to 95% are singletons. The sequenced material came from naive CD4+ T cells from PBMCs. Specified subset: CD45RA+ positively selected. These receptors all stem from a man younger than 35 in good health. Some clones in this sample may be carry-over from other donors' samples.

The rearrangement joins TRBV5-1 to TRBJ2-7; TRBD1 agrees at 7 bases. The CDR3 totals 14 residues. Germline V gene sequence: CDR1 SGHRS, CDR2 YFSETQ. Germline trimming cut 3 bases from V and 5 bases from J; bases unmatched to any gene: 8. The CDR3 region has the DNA TGCGCCAGCAGCTGGAACAGGGGTAACAACGAGCAGTACTTC. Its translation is CASSWNRGNNEQYF.

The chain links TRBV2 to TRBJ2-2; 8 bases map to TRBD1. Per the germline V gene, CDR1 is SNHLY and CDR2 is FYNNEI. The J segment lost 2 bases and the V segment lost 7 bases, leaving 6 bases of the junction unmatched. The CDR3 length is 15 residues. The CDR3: CASNGQGANTGELFF. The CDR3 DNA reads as TGTGCCAGCAATGGGCAGGGGGCAAACACCGGGGAGCTGTTTTTT.

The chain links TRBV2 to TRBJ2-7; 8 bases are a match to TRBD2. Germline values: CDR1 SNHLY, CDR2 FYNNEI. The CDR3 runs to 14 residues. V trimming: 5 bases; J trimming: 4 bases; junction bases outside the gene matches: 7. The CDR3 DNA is TGTGCCAGCAGTCAGAGACTAGCGCGGTACGAGCAGTACTTC. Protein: CASSQRLARYEQYF.

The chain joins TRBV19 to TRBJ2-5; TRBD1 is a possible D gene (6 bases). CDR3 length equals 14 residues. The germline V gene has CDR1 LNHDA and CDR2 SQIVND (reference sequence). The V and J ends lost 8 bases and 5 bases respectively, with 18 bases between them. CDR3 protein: CASGQGQQTETQYF. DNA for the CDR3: TGTGCCAGTGGGCAGGGACAACAAACGGAGACCCAGTACTTC. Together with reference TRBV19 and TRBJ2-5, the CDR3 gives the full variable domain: DGGITQSPKYLFRKEGQNVTLSCEQNLNHDAMYWYRQDPGQGLRLIYYSQIVNDFQKGDIAEGYSVSREKKESFPLTVTSAQKNPTAFYLCASGQGQQTETQYFGPGTRLLVL.

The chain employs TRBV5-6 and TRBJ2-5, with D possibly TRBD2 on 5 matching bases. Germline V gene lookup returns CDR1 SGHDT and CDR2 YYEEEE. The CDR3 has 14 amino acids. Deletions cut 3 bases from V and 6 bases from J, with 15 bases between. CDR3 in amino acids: CASSSGLARQTQYF. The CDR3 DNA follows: TGTGCCAGCAGCTCAGGACTGGCGAGACAGACCCAGTACTTC.

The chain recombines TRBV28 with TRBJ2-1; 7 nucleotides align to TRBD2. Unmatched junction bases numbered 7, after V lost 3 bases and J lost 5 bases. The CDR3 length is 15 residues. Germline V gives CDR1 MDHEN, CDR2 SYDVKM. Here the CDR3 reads CASSLPGLQDNEQFF. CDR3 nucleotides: TGTGCCAGCAGTTTGCCGGGACTACAAGACAATGAGCAGTTCTTC. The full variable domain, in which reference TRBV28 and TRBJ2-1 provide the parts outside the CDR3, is DVKVTQSSRYLVKRTGEKVFLECVQDMDHENMFWYRQDPGLGLRLIYFSYDVKMKEKGDIPEGYSVSREKKERFSLILESASTNQTSMYLCASSLPGLQDNEQFFGPGTRLTVL.

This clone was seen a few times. Here the CDR3 DNA reads TGTGCCGGAGACCGGGACAGGGACACCGGGGAGCTGTTTTTT. Translating gives CAGDRDRDTGELFF. The chain uses TRBV30 and TRBJ2-2; 9 positions agree with TRBD1. V gave up 8 bases and J gave up 3 bases; unmatched junction bases: 7. CDR3 length: 14 amino acids. Germline CDR1 and CDR2: GTSNPN and SVGIG (reference sequence).

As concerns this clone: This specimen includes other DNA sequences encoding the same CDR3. CDR3 nucleotide sequence: TGCGCCAGCAGCTTGGGTGGGACAGGGGGTTCGAACACTGAAGCTTTCTTT. Its protein is CASSLGGTGGSNTEAFF. The rearrangement links TRBV5-1 to TRBJ1-1; 11 nucleotides align to TRBD1. CDR1 and CDR2 (germline): SGHRS, YFSETQ. The CDR3 totals 17 residues. V lost 0 bases, J lost 1 base, and 5 bases stayed unmatched.

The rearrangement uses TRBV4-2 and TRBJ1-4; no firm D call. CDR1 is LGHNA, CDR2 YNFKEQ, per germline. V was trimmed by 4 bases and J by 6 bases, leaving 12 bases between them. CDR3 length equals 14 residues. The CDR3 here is CASSRTREYEKLFF. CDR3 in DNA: TGTGCCAGCAGCCGAACCCGGGAATATGAAAAACTGTTTTTT.

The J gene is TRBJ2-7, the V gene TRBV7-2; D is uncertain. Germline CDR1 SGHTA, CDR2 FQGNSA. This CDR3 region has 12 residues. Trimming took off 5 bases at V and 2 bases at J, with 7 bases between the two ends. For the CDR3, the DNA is TGTGCCAGCAGCCCACGCCCCTACGAGCAGTACTTC. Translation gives CASSPRPYEQYF.

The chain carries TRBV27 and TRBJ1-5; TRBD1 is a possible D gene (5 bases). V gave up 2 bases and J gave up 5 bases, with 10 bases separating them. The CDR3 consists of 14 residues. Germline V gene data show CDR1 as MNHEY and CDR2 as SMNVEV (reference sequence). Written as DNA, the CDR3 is TGTGCCAGCAGTTTAAGGGTGGGGCATCAGCCCCAGCATTTT. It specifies CASSLRVGHQPQHF.

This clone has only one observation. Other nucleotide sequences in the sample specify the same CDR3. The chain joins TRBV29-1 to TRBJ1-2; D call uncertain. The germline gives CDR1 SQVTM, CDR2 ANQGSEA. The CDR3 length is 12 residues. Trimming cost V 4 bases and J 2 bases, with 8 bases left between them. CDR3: CSVGTANYGYTF. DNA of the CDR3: TGCAGCGTTGGTACAGCGAACTATGGCTACACCTTC. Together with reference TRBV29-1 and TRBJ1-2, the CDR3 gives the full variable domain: SAVISQKPSRDICQRGTSLTIQCQVDSQVTMMFWYRQQPGQSLTLIATANQGSEATYESGFVIDKFPISRPNLTFSTLTVSNMSPEDSSIYLCSVGTANYGYTFGSGTRLTVV.

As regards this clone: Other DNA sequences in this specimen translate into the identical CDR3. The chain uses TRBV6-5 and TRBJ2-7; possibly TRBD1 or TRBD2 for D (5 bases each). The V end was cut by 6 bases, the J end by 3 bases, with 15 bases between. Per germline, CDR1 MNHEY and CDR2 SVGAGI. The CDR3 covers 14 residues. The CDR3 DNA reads TGTGCCAGCAGAGGGGACGGACAAGTCTACGAGCAGTACTTC. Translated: CASRGDGQVYEQYF.

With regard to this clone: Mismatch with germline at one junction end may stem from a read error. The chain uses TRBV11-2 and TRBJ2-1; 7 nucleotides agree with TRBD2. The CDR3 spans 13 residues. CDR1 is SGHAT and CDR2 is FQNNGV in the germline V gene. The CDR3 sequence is CASSHLADPPRIF. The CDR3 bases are TGTGCCAGCAGCCATCTAGCGGACCCCCCCCGGATCTTC.

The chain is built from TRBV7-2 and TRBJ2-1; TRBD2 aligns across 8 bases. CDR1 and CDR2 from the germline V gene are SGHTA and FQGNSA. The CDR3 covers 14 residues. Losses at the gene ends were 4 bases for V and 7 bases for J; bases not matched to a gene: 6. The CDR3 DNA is TGTGCCAGCAGCTACCGGGAGGGAGGGAATGAGCAGTTCTTC. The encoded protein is CASSYREGGNEQFF.

The CDR3 sequence: CASSPDGTSGTDTQYF. CDR3 DNA sequence: TGCGCCAGCAGCCCCGACGGGACTAGCGGGACGGATACGCAGTATTTT. This chain connects TRBV4-1 to TRBJ2-3, with TRBD2 identical over 13 bases. V shed 4 bases and J 6 bases; nucleotides not matched to a gene: 7. CDR1 is MGHRA and CDR2 is YSYEKL in the germline V gene. The CDR3 is made up of 16 amino acids.

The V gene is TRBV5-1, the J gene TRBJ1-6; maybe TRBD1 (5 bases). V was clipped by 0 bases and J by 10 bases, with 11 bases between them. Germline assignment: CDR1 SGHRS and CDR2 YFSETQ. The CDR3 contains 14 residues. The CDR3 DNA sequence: TGCGCCAGCAGCTTGGGGCAGGGAGACTCACCCCTCCACTTT. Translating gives CASSLGQGDSPLHF.

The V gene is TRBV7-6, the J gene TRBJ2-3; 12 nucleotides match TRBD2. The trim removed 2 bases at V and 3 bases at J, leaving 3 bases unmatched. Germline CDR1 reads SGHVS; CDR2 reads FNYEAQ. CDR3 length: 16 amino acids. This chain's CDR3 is CASSLKLAGGTDTQYF. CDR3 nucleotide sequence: TGTGCCAGCAGCTTAAAGCTAGCGGGAGGGACAGATACGCAGTATTTT. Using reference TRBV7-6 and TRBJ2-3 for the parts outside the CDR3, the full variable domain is GAGVSQSPRYKVTKRGQDVALRCDPISGHVSLYWYRQALGQGPEFLTYFNYEAQQDKSGLPNDRFSAERPEGSISTLTIQRTEQRDSAMYRCASSLKLAGGTDTQYFGPGTRLTVL.

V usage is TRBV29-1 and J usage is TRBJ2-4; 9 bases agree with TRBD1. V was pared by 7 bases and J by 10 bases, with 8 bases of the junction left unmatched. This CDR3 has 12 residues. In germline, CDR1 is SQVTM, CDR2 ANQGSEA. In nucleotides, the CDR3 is TGCAGCGCCGGTAGACAGGGGGAGATTCAGTACTTC. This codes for CSAGRQGEIQYF.

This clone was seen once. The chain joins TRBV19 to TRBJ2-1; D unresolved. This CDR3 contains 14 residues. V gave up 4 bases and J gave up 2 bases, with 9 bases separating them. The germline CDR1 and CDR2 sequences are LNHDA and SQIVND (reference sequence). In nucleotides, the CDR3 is TGTGCCAGTAGTACCGTCTCGACCTACAATGAGCAGTTCTTC. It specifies CASSTVSTYNEQFF.

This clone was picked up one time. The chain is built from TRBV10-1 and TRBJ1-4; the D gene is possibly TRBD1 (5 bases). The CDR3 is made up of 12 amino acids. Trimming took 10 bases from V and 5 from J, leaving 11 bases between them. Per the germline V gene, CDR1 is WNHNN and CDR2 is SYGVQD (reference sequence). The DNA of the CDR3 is TGCGCCAAAGGACGGGGGAATGAAAAACTGTTTTTT. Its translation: CAKGRGNEKLFF.

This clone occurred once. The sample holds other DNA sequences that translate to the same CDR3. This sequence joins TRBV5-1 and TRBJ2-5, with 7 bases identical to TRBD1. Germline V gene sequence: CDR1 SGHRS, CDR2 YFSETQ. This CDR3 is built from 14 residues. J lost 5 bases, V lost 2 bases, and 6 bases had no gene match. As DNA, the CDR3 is TGCGCCAGCAGCTTTGGAACAGGGGAGGAGACCCAGTACTTC. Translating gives CASSFGTGEETQYF.

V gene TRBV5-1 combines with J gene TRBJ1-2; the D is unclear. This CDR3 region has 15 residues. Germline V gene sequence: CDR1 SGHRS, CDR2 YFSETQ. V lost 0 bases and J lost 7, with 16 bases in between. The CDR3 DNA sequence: TGCGCCAGCAGCTTGGAAACGGAGTCGGGCCGTGGCTACACCTTC. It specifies CASSLETESGRGYTF.

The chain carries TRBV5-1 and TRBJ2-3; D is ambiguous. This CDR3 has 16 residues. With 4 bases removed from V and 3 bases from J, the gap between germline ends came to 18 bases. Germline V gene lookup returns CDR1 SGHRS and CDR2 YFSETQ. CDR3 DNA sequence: TGCGCCAGCAGCCCTCTCGGACCCCGAGTAACAGATACGCAGTATTTT. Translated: CASSPLGPRVTDTQYF.

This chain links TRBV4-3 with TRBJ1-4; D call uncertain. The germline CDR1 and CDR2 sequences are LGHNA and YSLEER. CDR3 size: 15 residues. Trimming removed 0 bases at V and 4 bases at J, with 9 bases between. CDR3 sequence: CASSQDLAFNEKLFF. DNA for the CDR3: TGCGCCAGCAGCCAAGATCTTGCTTTTAATGAAAAACTGTTTTTT.

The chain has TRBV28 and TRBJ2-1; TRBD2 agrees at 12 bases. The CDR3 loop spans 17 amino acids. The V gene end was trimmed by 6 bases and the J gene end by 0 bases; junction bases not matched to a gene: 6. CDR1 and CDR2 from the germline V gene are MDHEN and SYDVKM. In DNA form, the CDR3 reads TGTGCCAGCAGGCGGACTAGCGGGACGACCTCCTACAATGAGCAGTTCTTC. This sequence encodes CASRRTSGTTSYNEQFF. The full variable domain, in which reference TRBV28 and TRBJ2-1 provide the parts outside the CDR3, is DVKVTQSSRYLVKRTGEKVFLECVQDMDHENMFWYRQDPGLGLRLIYFSYDVKMKEKGDIPEGYSVSREKKERFSLILESASTNQTSMYLCASRRTSGTTSYNEQFFGPGTRLTVL.

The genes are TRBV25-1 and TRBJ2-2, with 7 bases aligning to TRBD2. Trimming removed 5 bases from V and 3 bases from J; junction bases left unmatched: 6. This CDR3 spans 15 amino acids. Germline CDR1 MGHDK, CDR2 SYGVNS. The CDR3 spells CASSRWEGYTGELFF. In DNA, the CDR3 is TGTGCCAGCAGTAGGTGGGAGGGCTACACCGGGGAGCTGTTTTTT.

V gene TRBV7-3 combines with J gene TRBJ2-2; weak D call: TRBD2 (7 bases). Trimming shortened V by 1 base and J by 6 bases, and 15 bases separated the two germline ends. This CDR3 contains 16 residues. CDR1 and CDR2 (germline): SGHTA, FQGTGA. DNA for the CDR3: TGTGCCAGCAGCTTAATGCCCCGGGGGGCCCCCGGGGAGCTGTTTTTT. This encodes CASSLMPRGAPGELFF.